A selection of T cell receptor beta chains follows, all from one sample in a study of shared clonotypes between healthy human individuals. The table came from immunoSEQ multiplex PCR; TCRdb's copy has only in-frame clones and leaves some out. The sample contains 2 million to 3 million clones, 93% of which appear only once. The sequencing sample was made of naive CD4+ T cells from PBMCs. Receptors originate from a man between 18 and 29 years old in good health. Some clones in this sample may be carry-over from other donors' samples. CDR3s include the opening cysteine and the closing phenylalanine or tryptophan. D genes are given only for firm matches. Clone size is stated in some rows and not others, as once, few, many or a class when expanded.

clone size | CDR3 length | J gene | D gene | V gene | CDR3 protein | CDR3 DNA
- | 15 | TRBJ2-2 | TRBD2 | TRBV7-8 | CASSPSGRNTGELFF | TGTGCCAGCAGCCCCAGCGGGAGGAACACCGGGGAGCTGTTTTTT
- | 16 | TRBJ2-3 | TRBD2 | TRBV5-6 | CASSQTSGRVLDTQYF | TGTGCCAGCAGCCAAACTAGCGGGAGGGTCCTAGATACGCAGTATTTT
once | 16 | TRBJ2-1 | TRBD2 | TRBV7-3 | CASSLGLAGGFSEQFF | TGTGCCAGCAGCCTGGGACTAGCGGGAGGTTTTAGTGAGCAGTTCTTC
- | 12 | TRBJ2-5 | - | TRBV29-1 | CSVRSGLETQYF | TGCAGCGTGCGATCGGGTTTAGAGACCCAGTACTTC
- | 15 | TRBJ2-1 | TRBD2 | TRBV5-1 | CASSPTGSGGVEQFF | TGCGCCAGCAGCCCCACGGGTAGCGGGGGCGTTGAGCAGTTCTTC
- | 14 | TRBJ2-5 | TRBD2 | TRBV19 | CATATSGDSETQYF | TGTGCCACAGCTACTAGCGGGGACAGCGAGACCCAGTACTTC
- | 11 | TRBJ2-1 | - | TRBV15 | CATSRGFTEFF | TGTGCCACCAGCAGAGGATTTACGGAGTTCTTC
- | 15 | TRBJ1-3 | - | TRBV18 | CASSPISLPGNTIYF | TGTGCCAGCTCACCAATATCCTTGCCTGGAAACACCATATATTTT
- | 11 | TRBJ1-2 | - | TRBV28 | CATSTWGGYTF | TGTGCCACTTCTACCTGGGGTGGCTACACCTTC
- | 16 | TRBJ2-7 | - | TRBV28 | CASSFRSTPLSYEQYF | TGTGCCAGCAGCTTCCGGAGCACTCCCCTCTCCTACGAGCAGTACTTC
- | 15 | TRBJ2-3 | TRBD1 | TRBV5-4 | CASRQGQGRTDTQYF | TGTGCCAGCAGACAGGGACAGGGACGCACAGATACGCAGTATTTT
- | 12 | TRBJ1-2 | - | TRBV6-6 | CASSGTVLGYTF | TGTGCCAGCAGTGGAACCGTTCTTGGCTACACCTTC
- | 13 | TRBJ1-5 | - | TRBV6-5 | CASSIRRNQPQHF | TGTGCCAGCAGTATTCGTCGCAATCAGCCCCAGCATTTT
once | 16 | TRBJ2-7 | TRBD2 | TRBV30 | CAWSANPGLGALEQYF | TGTGCCTGGAGTGCGAACCCGGGACTAGGAGCCCTCGAGCAGTACTTC
- | 15 | TRBJ1-3 | - | TRBV28 | CASTPPQGRPDTIYF | TGTGCCAGCACCCCACCCCAGGGACGTCCGGACACCATATATTTT
- | 13 | TRBJ2-1 | TRBD1 | TRBV28 | CASSTDRGNEQFF | TGTGCCAGCAGTACTGACAGGGGGAATGAGCAGTTCTTC
few | 16 | TRBJ1-5 | - | TRBV28 | CASSLTPGSLNQPQHF | TGTGCCAGCAGTCTCACCCCCGGCAGCCTGAATCAGCCCCAGCATTTT
- | 15 | TRBJ2-5 | TRBD2 | TRBV5-1 | CASSPIAGGQRTQYF | TGCGCCAGCAGCCCTATAGCGGGAGGACAGCGGACCCAGTACTTC
- | 13 | TRBJ2-1 | - | TRBV25-1 | CASRTDSYNEQFF | TGTGCCAGCAGGACTGATTCCTACAATGAGCAGTTCTTC
- | 14 | TRBJ2-7 | - | TRBV28 | CASSSPGASYEQYF | TGTGCCAGCAGTTCGCCAGGGGCCTCCTACGAGCAGTACTTC
- | 16 | TRBJ1-1 | - | TRBV7-2 | CASSLVQVGANTEAFF | TGTGCCAGCAGCTTGGTCCAGGTTGGGGCCAACACTGAAGCTTTCTTT
- | 13 | TRBJ2-7 | - | TRBV2 | CASSDSGSHEQYF | TGTGCCAGCAGTGATTCAGGGTCCCACGAGCAGTACTTC
- | 15 | TRBJ2-2 | - | TRBV5-1 | CASSLAVGLIGELFF | TGCGCCAGCAGCTTGGCCGTGGGGCTAATCGGGGAGCTGTTTTTT
- | 17 | TRBJ2-2 | TRBD1 | TRBV7-3 | CASSSRPGQSNTGELFF | TGTGCCAGCAGCTCACGTCCGGGACAGTCGAACACCGGGGAGCTGTTTTTT
- | 16 | TRBJ2-2 | TRBD1 | TRBV7-9 | CASSLRSGTGAGELFF | TGTGCCAGCAGCCTAAGATCCGGGACAGGGGCCGGGGAGCTGTTTTTT
- | 14 | TRBJ2-1 | - | TRBV11-2 | CASRRGDPRDEQFF | TGTGCCAGCAGGAGGGGGGACCCTAGGGATGAGCAGTTCTTC
- | 12 | TRBJ1-1 | - | TRBV28 | CASSLLGTEAFF | TGTGCCAGCAGTTTATTGGGGACTGAAGCTTTCTTT
- | 14 | TRBJ2-1 | TRBD2 | TRBV6-1 | CATSESGSYNEQFF | TGTGCCACCAGCGAGAGCGGGAGCTACAATGAGCAGTTCTTC
- | 17 | TRBJ2-3 | TRBD2 | TRBV28 | CASSLVASGRSGDTQYF | TGTGCCAGCAGTTTGGTGGCTAGCGGGAGGTCTGGAGATACGCAGTATTTT
- | 13 | TRBJ1-6 | - | TRBV28 | CASWAGNGSPLHF | TGTGCCAGCTGGGCGGGAAACGGTTCACCCCTCCACTTT
- | 15 | TRBJ2-7 | TRBD1 | TRBV6-6 | CASSPSDRGTYEQYF | TGTGCCAGCAGTCCGTCGGACAGGGGTACCTACGAGCAGTACTTC
- | 16 | TRBJ1-4 | - | TRBV11-2 | CASSLAGTGGMQRLFF | TGTGCCAGCAGCTTAGCCGGGACCGGGGGCATGCAAAGGCTGTTTTTT
- | 14 | TRBJ2-2 | - | TRBV29-1 | CSVARRENTGELFF | TGCAGCGTTGCGAGGCGGGAGAACACCGGGGAGCTGTTTTTT
- | 14 | TRBJ2-7 | TRBD2 | TRBV11-1 | CASSPRLAGNEQYF | TGTGCCAGCAGCCCCAGACTAGCGGGGAACGAGCAGTACTTC
- | 13 | TRBJ2-5 | - | TRBV4-1 | CASSPIVQETQYF | TGCGCCAGCAGCCCGATAGTACAAGAGACCCAGTACTTC
- | 13 | TRBJ1-1 | - | TRBV19 | CASSISRTTEAFF | TGTGCCAGTAGTATAAGCAGGACCACTGAAGCTTTCTTT
once | 15 | TRBJ1-2 | TRBD1 | TRBV7-2 | CASSKQGQLNYGYTF | TGTGCCAGCAGCAAGCAGGGACAGCTAAACTATGGCTACACCTTC